Reported below is one TCR beta chain. Its antigen is unknown. At one boundary the junction diverges from the germline segment, which might be a read error. The donors were 40 or so Caucasian individuals from Russia, aged roughly 6 to 95 years, who were systemically healthy. Each donor gave approximately 9.3 milliliters of peripheral blood, collected into EDTA-treated Vacutainer tubes. Ficoll-Paque density-gradient centrifugation was used to isolate PBMCs, with at least 7 million per sample. Trizol reagent was used to extract total RNA from the PBMCs, yielding at least 6 micrograms per sample. The percentages of naive CD45RAhigh/CD27high T cells were determined by flow cytometry on a PBMC aliquot from every donor. Receptor libraries were prepared by 5' RACE. The sequencing machine was an Illumina HiSeq 2500. A second PCR of about 7 to 12 cycles was performed with a sample-barcoded 5' primer and a J-beta primer mix. A unique molecular identifier was introduced onto each TCR beta cDNA molecule by a template-switch 5' adaptor carrying 12 random nucleotides. Each sample yielded at least 3 million CDR3-containing paired-end reads. The Mint cDNA synthesis kit, primed by a TRBC-specific oligonucleotide, was used to synthesize first-strand cDNA from all RNA. Following uracil-DNA glycosylase treatment, a first 18-cycle PCR with universal primers M1SS and BC2_uni_R was performed on all cDNA. As for the authors' bioinformatics: For normalization, 1 million high-quality reads, each with a distinct molecular identifier, were randomly selected from each sample. Reads sharing molecular identifiers were discarded rather than binned into consensus sequences. MiTCR, set to a Q25 quality threshold and the strictest error-elimination algorithm, was used for CDR3 identification, clonotype clustering and error correction. A nonparametric unseen species model with Euler transformation was used to estimate lower-bound total TCR beta diversity. TCRdb reran the public reads through fastp at Q25 and MiXCR, keeping productive beta chains. Every entry covers one CDR3 protein and lists the most common genes and DNA from its rows. Clone size and V and J calls follow TCRdb, not the original study. The sample table holds about 590,000 distinct CDR3 sequences, of which approximately 30% were seen once. The ten biggest clones cover approximately 14% of the sample.

The data belong to a study of blood T cells in healthy people across ages (dated by TCRdb to about 2015). The study in broad terms: In model experiments, roughly one uniquely barcoded TCR beta cDNA molecule per two T cells was captured by template switching. Age-related changes in TCR beta repertoire diversity were measured in the study by deep sequencing normalized with unique cDNA molecular identifiers. Four age groups were formed from the donors: young (average approximately 15 years), middle-aged (around 39), aged (under 70) and long-lived (approximately 80). To avoid experimental bias, donors of different ages were spread randomly across the sequencing lanes. For two donors (one aged 18 to 29 and one aged 80 or older), the study analyzed two additional independent replicas of 1 million unique cDNA reads from the same blood draw. What the study reported, not specific to this receptor: The percentage of naive T cells measured by flow cytometry correlated strongly with observed TCR beta diversity. Because profiling used bulk unsorted PBMCs, naive and antigen-experienced compartments could not be compared conclusively. Estimates of total diversity from one million sequenced T cells were regarded as lower bounds and underestimates. Observed TCR beta diversity per million T cells fell roughly linearly with age, and a significant reduction was already apparent by age around 40. The long-lived group showed more naive CD4+ T cells, fewer expanded clones and increased TCR diversity than the aged group, suggesting age selection. Because the CMV infection status of the donors was unknown, age-related changes in expanded clonotypes may potentially have been confounded.

From cysteine to phenylalanine, the CDR3 is 14 amino acids long. The read is trimmed to its CDR3 DNA, 42 bases read in frame from base 1. The TCR sequence derives from an elderly woman in good health. What was sequenced was blood. The rearranged segments are TRBV12-3 or TRBV12-4 and TRBJ2-3; 10 junctional bases match TRBD1. Read as DNA, the sequence is TGTGCCAGCAGAAGGACAGGGGGAGCAGATGCGCAGTATTTC. The encoded protein is CASRRTGGADAQYF.